This passage covers 7 T cell receptor beta chains from one sample sequenced in a study of blood T cell repertoires in COVID-19. Sequencing used immunoSEQ multiplex PCR; TCRdb keeps in-frame clones, though not all of them. The data hold about 24,000 clones, with around nine tenths observed a single time. Material for sequencing was peripheral blood. The receptors shown here come from a man aged 50-59 years with active COVID-19.

The chain couples TRBV28 to TRBJ2-3; 14 nucleotides match TRBD2. Per germline, CDR1 MDHEN and CDR2 SYDVKM. V dropped 3 bases and J dropped 4; count of bases not matched to a gene: 6. The CDR3 runs to 17 residues. The CDR3 region is CASSFLGLAGESDTQYF. The CDR3, as DNA: TGTGCCAGCAGTTTTTTGGGACTAGCGGGAGAGTCAGATACGCAGTATTTT.

The chain carries TRBV6-6 and TRBJ2-3, with a tentative D call TRBD1 (6 bases). Trimming removed 8 bases at V and 1 base at J, with 16 bases between. The CDR3 contains 15 residues. Germline-derived CDR1 and CDR2 are MNHNY and SVGAGI (reference sequence). The CDR3 protein is CASSDRKRGTDTQYF. DNA for the CDR3: TGTGCCAGCTCCGACAGGAAGAGGGGCACAGATACGCAGTATTTT.

The genes are TRBV10-3 and TRBJ2-7, with 7 bases that match TRBD1. CDR3 length equals 15 residues. Germline CDR1 and CDR2: ENHRY and SYGVKD. J was trimmed by 0 bases and V by 3 bases; bases with no gene match: 5. CDR3 region: CAISDRGQNSYEQYF. CDR3 sequence (DNA): TGTGCCATCAGTGACCGGGGACAGAACTCCTACGAGCAGTACTTC.

This chain connects TRBV4-2 to TRBJ2-3; D is perhaps TRBD1 (6 bases). V lost 4 bases, J lost 4 bases, and 12 bases lay in between. The CDR3 consists of 14 residues. Per the germline V gene, CDR1 is LGHNA and CDR2 is YNFKEQ. The CDR3 region is CASSLPGDSDTQYF. The CDR3 nucleotides are TGTGCCAGCAGCCTGCCAGGGGATTCAGATACGCAGTATTTT.

The V gene is TRBV5-4, the J gene TRBJ2-5; TRBD1 matches at 8 bases. The V gene's germline CDR1 is SGHNT and CDR2 YYREEE (reference sequence). CDR3 length: 14 residues. The V and J ends lost 4 bases and 5 bases, in that order; junction bases with no gene match: 7. This chain's CDR3 is CASSETGAGETQYF. As DNA, the CDR3 is TGTGCCAGCAGCGAGACAGGGGCAGGGGAGACCCAGTACTTC.

The J gene is TRBJ2-7, the V gene TRBV4-3; D gene unclear. V lost 2 bases, J lost 2 bases, and 13 bases lay in between. The germline V gene encodes CDR1 LGHNA and CDR2 YSLEER. There are 15 residues in the CDR3. CDR3 DNA sequence: TGCGCCAGCAGCCAAACCACCACCCCTACCTACGAGCAGTACTTC. This sequence encodes CASSQTTTPTYEQYF.

A single count supports this clone. This chain uses TRBV7-8 with TRBJ2-7; 8 bases are a match to TRBD2. This CDR3 comprises 14 residues. Germline V gene data show CDR1 as SGHVS and CDR2 as FQNEAQ. V lost 2 bases to trimming and J lost 5 bases; unmatched junction nucleotides: 5. The CDR3 here is CASSLSGGPDEQYF. Written as DNA, the CDR3 is TGTGCCAGCAGCTTATCGGGGGGGCCGGACGAGCAGTACTTC.